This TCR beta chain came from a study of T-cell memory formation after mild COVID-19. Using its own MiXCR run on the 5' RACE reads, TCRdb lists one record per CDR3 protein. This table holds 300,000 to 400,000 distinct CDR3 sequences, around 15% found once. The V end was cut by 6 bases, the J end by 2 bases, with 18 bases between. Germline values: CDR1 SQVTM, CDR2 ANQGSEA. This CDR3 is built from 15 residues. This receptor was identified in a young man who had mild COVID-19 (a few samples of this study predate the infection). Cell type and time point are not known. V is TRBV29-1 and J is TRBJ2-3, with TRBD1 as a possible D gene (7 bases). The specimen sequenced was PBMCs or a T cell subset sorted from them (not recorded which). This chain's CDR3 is CSVAEGGQFTDTQYF. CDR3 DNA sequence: TGCAGCGTCGCCGAGGGGGGACAGTTCACAGATACGCAGTATTTT.